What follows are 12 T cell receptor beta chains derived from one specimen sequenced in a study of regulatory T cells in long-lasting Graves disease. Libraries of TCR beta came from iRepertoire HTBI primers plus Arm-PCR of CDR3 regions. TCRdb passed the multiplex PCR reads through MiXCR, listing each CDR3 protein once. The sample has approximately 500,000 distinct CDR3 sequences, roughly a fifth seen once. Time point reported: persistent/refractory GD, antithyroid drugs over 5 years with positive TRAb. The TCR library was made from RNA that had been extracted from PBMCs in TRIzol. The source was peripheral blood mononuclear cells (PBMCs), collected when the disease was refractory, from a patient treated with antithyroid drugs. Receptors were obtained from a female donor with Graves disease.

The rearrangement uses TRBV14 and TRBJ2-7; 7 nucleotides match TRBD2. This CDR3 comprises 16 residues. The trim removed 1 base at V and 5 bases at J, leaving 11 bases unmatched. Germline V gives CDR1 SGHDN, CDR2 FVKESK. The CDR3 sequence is CASSQASGGVRNEQYF. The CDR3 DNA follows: TGTGCCAGCAGCCAAGCTAGCGGTGGCGTCCGGAACGAGCAGTACTTC.

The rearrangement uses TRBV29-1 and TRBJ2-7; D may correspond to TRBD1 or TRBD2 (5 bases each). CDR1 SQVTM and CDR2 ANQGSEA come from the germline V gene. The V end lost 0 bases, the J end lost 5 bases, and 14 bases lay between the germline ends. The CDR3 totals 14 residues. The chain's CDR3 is CSVEEVGVINEQYF. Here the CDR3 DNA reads TGCAGCGTTGAAGAGGTGGGGGTCATCAACGAGCAGTACTTC.

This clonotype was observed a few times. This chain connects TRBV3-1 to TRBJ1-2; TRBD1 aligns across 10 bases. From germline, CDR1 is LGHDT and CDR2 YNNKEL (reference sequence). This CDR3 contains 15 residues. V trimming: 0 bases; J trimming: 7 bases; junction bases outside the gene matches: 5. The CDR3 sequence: CASSQDDRGLGGYTF. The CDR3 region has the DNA TGTGCCAGCAGCCAAGACGACAGGGGGCTCGGTGGCTACACCTTC.

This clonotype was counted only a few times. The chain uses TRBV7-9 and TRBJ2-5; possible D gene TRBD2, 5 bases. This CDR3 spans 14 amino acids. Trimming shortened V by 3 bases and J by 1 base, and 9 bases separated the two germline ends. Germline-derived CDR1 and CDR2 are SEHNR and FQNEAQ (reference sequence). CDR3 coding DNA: TGTGCCAGCAGCTTCGGGGTCCTCCAAGAGACCCAGTACTTC. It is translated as CASSFGVLQETQYF.

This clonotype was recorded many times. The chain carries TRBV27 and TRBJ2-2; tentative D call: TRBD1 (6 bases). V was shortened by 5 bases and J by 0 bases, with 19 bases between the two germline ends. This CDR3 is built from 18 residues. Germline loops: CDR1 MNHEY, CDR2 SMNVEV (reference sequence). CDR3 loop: CASSSDTGFYSNTGELFF. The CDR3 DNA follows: TGTGCCAGCAGTAGTGACACAGGGTTCTATTCGAACACCGGGGAGCTGTTTTTT.

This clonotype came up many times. This chain's CDR3 is CASSYSGGAAYGYTF. CDR3 DNA: TGTGCCAGCAGTTACTCGGGGGGCGCAGCCTATGGCTACACCTTC. The chain links TRBV6-2 or TRBV6-3 to TRBJ1-2; a weak D match, TRBD1 (6 bases). Trimming stripped 0 bases from V and 4 bases from J, with 12 bases between. The CDR3 sequence is 15 residues long. CDR1 MNHEY and CDR2 SVGEGT come from the germline V gene.

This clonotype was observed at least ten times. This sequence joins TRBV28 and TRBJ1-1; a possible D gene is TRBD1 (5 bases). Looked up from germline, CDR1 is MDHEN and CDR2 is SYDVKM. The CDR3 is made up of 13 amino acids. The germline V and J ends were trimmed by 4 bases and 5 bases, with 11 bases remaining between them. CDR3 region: CASSSQGRTEAFF. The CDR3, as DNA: TGTGCCAGCAGTTCGCAGGGTAGGACTGAAGCTTTCTTT.

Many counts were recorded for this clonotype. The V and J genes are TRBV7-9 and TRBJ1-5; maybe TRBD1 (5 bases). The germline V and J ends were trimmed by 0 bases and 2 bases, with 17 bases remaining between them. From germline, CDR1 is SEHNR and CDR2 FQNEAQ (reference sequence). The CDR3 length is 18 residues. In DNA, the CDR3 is TGTGCCAGCAGCTTAGCGGTAATTGTGGGGGAGGGCAATCAGCCCCAGCATTTT. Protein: CASSLAVIVGEGNQPQHF.

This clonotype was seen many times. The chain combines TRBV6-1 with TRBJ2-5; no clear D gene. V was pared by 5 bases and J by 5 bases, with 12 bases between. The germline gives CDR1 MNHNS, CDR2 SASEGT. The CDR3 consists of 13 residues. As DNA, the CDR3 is TGTGCCAGCAGTCCCTCCGCGCAGGAGACCCAGTACTTC. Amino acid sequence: CASSPSAQETQYF.

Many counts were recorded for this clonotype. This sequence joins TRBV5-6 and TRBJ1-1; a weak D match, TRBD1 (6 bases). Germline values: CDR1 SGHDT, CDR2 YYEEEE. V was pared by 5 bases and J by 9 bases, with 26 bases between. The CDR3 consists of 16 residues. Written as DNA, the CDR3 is TGTGCCAGCAGTCCGACCCGCCTACAGGGTTATGCAAAAGCTTTCTTT. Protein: CASSPTRLQGYAKAFF.

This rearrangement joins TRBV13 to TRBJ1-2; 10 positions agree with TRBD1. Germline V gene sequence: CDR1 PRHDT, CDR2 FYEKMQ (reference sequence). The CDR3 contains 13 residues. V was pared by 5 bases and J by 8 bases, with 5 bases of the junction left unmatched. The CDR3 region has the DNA TGTGCCAGCAGCCACGGGACAGGGGAAGGCTACACCTTC. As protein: CASSHGTGEGYTF.

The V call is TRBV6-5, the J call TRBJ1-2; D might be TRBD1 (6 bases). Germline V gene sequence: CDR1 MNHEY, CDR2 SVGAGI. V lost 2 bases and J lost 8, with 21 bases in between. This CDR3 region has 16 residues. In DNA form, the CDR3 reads TGTGCCAGCAGTTACGCTTCCTCGAAGGGGGGACAAGGCTACACCTTC. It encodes CASSYASSKGGQGYTF.